Listed below are T cell receptor beta chains from one sample, sequenced in a study of shared clonotypes between healthy human individuals. Clones were sequenced by immunoSEQ multiplex PCR, and TCRdb holds only the in-frame ones, with some missing. The table records hundreds of thousands of clones, roughly 95% of them present only once. Sequencing input: naive CD8+ T cells sorted from blood. These TCRs come from a woman aged 25 to 39 in good health. Each CDR3 is given with its conserved first and last residue. Each record gives: CDR3 DNA, CDR3 protein, CDR3 length, J gene, D gene, V gene. A D gene is named only where the DNA matches it firmly.

DNA: TGTGCCAGCAGCTTAGATCGGACTGGGACAGTTGAGACCCAGTACTTC
CDR3: CASSLDRTGTVETQYF
length: 16
J: TRBJ2-5
D: TRBD1
V: TRBV11-2

DNA: TGTGCCAGCAGCTTAGACGGCTACAATGAGCAGTTCTTC
CDR3: CASSLDGYNEQFF
length: 13
J: TRBJ2-1
D: NA
V: TRBV11-3

DNA: TGTGCCAGCAGGCAGCGGGGCACCTACAATGAGCAGTTCTTC
CDR3: CASRQRGTYNEQFF
length: 14
J: TRBJ2-1
D: TRBD2
V: TRBV2

DNA: TGTGCCAGTAGCCCAGATGAGGCCGGACGGGTCTATGGCTACACCTTC
CDR3: CASSPDEAGRVYGYTF
length: 16
J: TRBJ1-2
D: NA
V: TRBV19

DNA: TGTGCCAGCAGCTTTGACATTGGGGAGACCCAGTACTTC
CDR3: CASSFDIGETQYF
length: 13
J: TRBJ2-5
D: NA
V: TRBV5-5

DNA: TGTGCCAGCAGCTTAGCGCACGAGGGCCTGAATGAAAAACTGTTTTTT
CDR3: CASSLAHEGLNEKLFF
length: 16
J: TRBJ1-4
D: NA
V: TRBV7-9

DNA: TGTGCCTGGAGGAACCCCTACGAGCAGTACTTC
CDR3: CAWRNPYEQYF
length: 11
J: TRBJ2-7
D: NA
V: TRBV30

DNA: TGTGCCAGCAGTGAAGGGCCTCTCCTCACTGAAGCTTTCTTT
CDR3: CASSEGPLLTEAFF
length: 14
J: TRBJ1-1
D: NA
V: TRBV2

DNA: TGTGCCAGCAGGGACGGAACCTACGAGCAGTACTTC
CDR3: CASRDGTYEQYF
length: 12
J: TRBJ2-7
D: NA
V: TRBV27

DNA: TGTGCCAGCAGTTCGACAGGGATTAGCTCCTACGAGCAGTACTTC
CDR3: CASSSTGISSYEQYF
length: 15
J: TRBJ2-7
D: TRBD1
V: TRBV27

DNA: TGTGCCAGCAGTTTTGGGACTAGCATCGAGCAGTTCTTC
CDR3: CASSFGTSIEQFF
length: 13
J: TRBJ2-1
D: TRBD2
V: TRBV27

DNA: TGCGCCAGCAGCCAAGTTGCGTCCTCCTACAATGAGCAGTTCTTC
CDR3: CASSQVASSYNEQFF
length: 15
J: TRBJ2-1
D: NA
V: TRBV4-1

DNA: TGTGCCAGCAGCCCCCGGACTAGCGGCCCAAATGAGCAGTTCTTC
CDR3: CASSPRTSGPNEQFF
length: 15
J: TRBJ2-1
D: TRBD2
V: TRBV7-9

DNA: TGTGCCAGCGGCCCAGACCCGGCCTGGATGAGGCCGCGTCCGTTCTTC
CDR3: CASGPDPAWMRPRPFF
length: 16
J: TRBJ2-1
D: NA
V: TRBV28

DNA: TGTGCCAGCAGCTTAGCTGGACTAGGAGGGATCACCGGGGAGCTGTTTTTT
CDR3: CASSLAGLGGITGELFF
length: 17
J: TRBJ2-2
D: TRBD2
V: TRBV7-8

DNA: TGTGCCAGTAGTATAGGGGGGATGAAAGCTTTCTTT
CDR3: CASSIGGMKAFF
length: 12
J: TRBJ1-1
D: NA
V: TRBV19

DNA: TGTGCCATCAGTGAGTGGGACAGAGCGACAGATAGCAATCAGCCCCAGCATTTT
CDR3: CAISEWDRATDSNQPQHF
length: 18
J: TRBJ1-5
D: TRBD1
V: TRBV10-3